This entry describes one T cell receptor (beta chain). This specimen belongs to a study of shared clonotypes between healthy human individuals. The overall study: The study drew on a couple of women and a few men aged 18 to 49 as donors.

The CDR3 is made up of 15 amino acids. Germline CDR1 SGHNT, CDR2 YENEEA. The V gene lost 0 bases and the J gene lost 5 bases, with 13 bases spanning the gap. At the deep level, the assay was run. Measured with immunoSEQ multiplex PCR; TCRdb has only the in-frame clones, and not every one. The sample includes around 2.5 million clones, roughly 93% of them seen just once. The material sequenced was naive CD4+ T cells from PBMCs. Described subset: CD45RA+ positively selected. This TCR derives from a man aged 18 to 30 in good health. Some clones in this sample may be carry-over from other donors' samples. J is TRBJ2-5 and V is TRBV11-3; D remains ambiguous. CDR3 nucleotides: TGTGCCAGCAGCTTAGATCGGAGTGTCGGCGAGACCCAGTACTTC. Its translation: CASSLDRSVGETQYF. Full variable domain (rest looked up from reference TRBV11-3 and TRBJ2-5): EAGVVQSPRYKIIEKKQPVAFWCNPISGHNTLYWYLQNLGQGPELLIRYENEEAVDDSQLPKDRFSAERLKGVDSTLKIQPAELGDSAVYLCASSLDRSVGETQYFGPGTRLLVL.